Listed here are 24 T cell receptor beta chains from one sample, sequenced in a study of Ad26.COV2.S vaccination and SARS-CoV-2 variants. Method: immunoSEQ multiplex PCR; TCRdb's copy keeps in-frame clones and lacks some. The repertoire holds over 110,000 clones, with approximately 90% as singletons. Sequenced here: peripheral blood, sampled after recovery from COVID-19. Source of these receptors: a human donor who had recovered from COVID-19.

The CDR3: CASSSVLGAQGYTF. The CDR3 nucleotides are TGTGCCAGCAGCTCAGTTTTGGGGGCTCAAGGCTACACCTTC. The rearrangement links TRBV5-4 to TRBJ1-2, with a tentative D call TRBD1 (6 bases). In germline, CDR1 is SGHNT, CDR2 YYREEE (reference sequence). V was trimmed by 3 bases and J by 8 bases, leaving 17 bases between them. This CDR3 spans 14 amino acids.

CDR3 loop: CASSLSSLGGEKLFF. CDR3 nucleotides: TGTGCCAGTAGTCTCTCGAGTCTGGGCGGTGAAAAACTGTTTTTT. The chain carries TRBV19 and TRBJ1-4, with D hard to call. The CDR3 has 15 residues. Per the germline V gene, CDR1 is LNHDA and CDR2 is SQIVND (reference sequence). V was trimmed by 5 bases and J by 7 bases, leaving 17 bases between them.

This chain links TRBV28 with TRBJ2-3; TRBD1 agrees at 12 bases. Unmatched junction bases numbered 7, after V lost 5 bases and J lost 7 bases. The length of the CDR3 is 15 residues. Germline CDR1 MDHEN, CDR2 SYDVKM. CDR3 nucleotide sequence: TGTGCCAGCAGTGACGGGACAGGGGGCGCATATACGCAGTATTTT. It specifies CASSDGTGGAYTQYF.

The chain recombines TRBV6-1 with TRBJ1-4, with TRBD1 identical over 7 bases. The CDR3 length is 17 residues. Germline V gene data show CDR1 as MNHNS and CDR2 as SASEGT. Trimming removed 0 bases from V and 3 bases from J; junction bases left unmatched: 7. CDR3 in DNA: TGTGCCAGCAGTGAAGCGCTGGGAGGGACAGCTAATGAAAAACTGTTTTTT. Its protein product is CASSEALGGTANEKLFF.

J is TRBJ1-6 and V is TRBV27; unclear D gene. The CDR3 consists of 14 residues. Trimming removed 5 bases from V and 14 bases from J, with 19 bases in between. Germline V gene sequence: CDR1 MNHEY, CDR2 SMNVEV (reference sequence). The CDR3, as DNA: TGTGCCAGCAGTGTACTCGGACGGCAGTCCACCCTCCACTTT. Amino acid sequence: CASSVLGRQSTLHF.

The chain employs TRBV6-2 or TRBV6-3 and TRBJ2-1; D unclear. V shed 6 bases and J shed 6 bases, with 6 bases lying between them. The CDR3 totals 11 residues. Germline CDR1 reads MNHEY; CDR2 reads SVGEGT. This chain's CDR3 is CASSFRNEQFF. The CDR3 nucleotides read TGTGCCAGCAGCTTTCGCAATGAGCAGTTCTTC.

This chain joins TRBV28 and TRBJ2-2, with a possible D match to TRBD2 (6 bases). The V end lost 6 bases, the J end lost 5 bases, and 13 bases lay between the germline ends. Germline loops: CDR1 MDHEN, CDR2 SYDVKM. The length of the CDR3 is 14 residues. Here the CDR3 DNA reads TGTGCCAGCAGGTCTGGCGGGGAAACCGGGGAGCTGTTTTTT. Translation gives CASRSGGETGELFF.

This chain joins TRBV6-5 and TRBJ2-7; 8 nucleotides align to TRBD1. Trimming at V came to 6 bases and at J to 2 bases, leaving 6 bases not matched to a gene. This CDR3 comprises 14 residues. Per the germline V gene, CDR1 is MNHEY and CDR2 is SVGAGI. CDR3 sequence reads: CASSQGQGPYEQYF. CDR3 nucleotides: TGTGCCAGCAGCCAAGGACAGGGTCCCTACGAGCAGTACTTC.

The table lists this clone with a few counts. The gene calls are TRBV6-6 and TRBJ1-5; 7 bases line up with TRBD1. The CDR3 has 14 amino acids. Trimming at V came to 5 bases and at J to 3 bases, leaving 4 bases not matched to a gene. Germline CDR1 and CDR2: MNHNY and SVGAGI (reference sequence). The CDR3 here is CASSLGQDNQPQHF. As DNA, the CDR3 is TGTGCCAGCAGTCTAGGACAGGACAATCAGCCCCAGCATTTT.

This chain connects TRBV7-6 to TRBJ1-3, with D unclear. The V gene's germline CDR1 is SGHVS and CDR2 FNYEAQ. CDR3 size: 15 residues. Trimming cost V 1 base and J 1 base, with 8 bases left between them. For the CDR3, the DNA is TGTGCCAGCAGCTTAGGGTATTATTCTGGAAACACCATATATTTT. Encoded protein: CASSLGYYSGNTIYF. The full variable domain, with the rest looked up from reference TRBV7-6 and TRBJ1-3, is GAGVSQSPRYKVTKRGQDVALRCDPISGHVSLYWYRQALGQGPEFLTYFNYEAQQDKSGLPNDRFSAERPEGSISTLTIQRTEQRDSAMYRCASSLGYYSGNTIYFGEGSWLTVV.

This rearrangement joins TRBV10-2 to TRBJ1-6; D gene ambiguous. V lost 3 bases and J 0 bases, leaving 18 bases between the germline ends. Germline V CDR1 and CDR2: WSHSY, SAAADI. CDR3 length equals 19 residues. The CDR3 region is CASSDLYPGEASYNSPLHF. In DNA, the CDR3 is TGCGCCAGCAGTGACCTGTACCCGGGTGAGGCCTCCTATAATTCACCCCTCCACTTT.

The chain joins TRBV7-2 to TRBJ2-5, with D possibly TRBD2 on 7 matching bases. Germline CDR1 SGHTA, CDR2 FQGNSA. CDR3 length equals 14 residues. The V end was cut by 3 bases, the J end by 6 bases, with 14 bases between. CDR3 in DNA: TGTGCCAGCAGCTTTCGGGGGGCCGCGCAGACCCAGTACTTC. It is translated as CASSFRGAAQTQYF.

The rearrangement joins TRBV5-1 to TRBJ1-1, with a possible D match to TRBD1 (6 bases). This CDR3 contains 12 residues. Per germline, CDR1 SGHRS and CDR2 YFSETQ. V shed 4 bases and J shed 7 bases, with 11 bases lying between them. CDR3 in amino acids: CASSPDSLEAFF. DNA for the CDR3: TGCGCCAGCAGCCCGGACAGCCTTGAAGCTTTCTTT.

J is TRBJ2-1 and V is TRBV9; 9 bases map to TRBD1. The CDR3 is 15 residues long. In germline, CDR1 is SGDLS, CDR2 YYNGEE. Trimming took 3 bases from V and 3 from J; bases not matched to a gene: 4. CDR3: CASSAGTGYYNEQFF. The CDR3 DNA reads as TGTGCCAGCAGCGCTGGGACAGGGTACTACAATGAGCAGTTCTTC.

The chain couples TRBV10-3 to TRBJ1-1; D possibly corresponds to TRBD1 (5 bases). CDR1 is ENHRY, CDR2 SYGVKD, per germline. V lost 6 bases, J lost 3 bases, and 17 bases lay in between. This CDR3 is 15 amino acids long. The CDR3 bases are TGTGCCATCAGGGACATAAATCGTGGCGACACTGAAGCTTTCTTT. Its protein product is CAIRDINRGDTEAFF.

With regard to this clone: Other nucleotide sequences in the sample specify the same CDR3. The rearrangement uses TRBV7-2 and TRBJ1-1; D unresolved. The V end lost 1 base, the J end lost 1 base, and 4 bases lay between the germline ends. The V gene's germline CDR1 is SGHTA and CDR2 FQGNSA. This CDR3 is 13 amino acids long. Here the CDR3 reads CASSLGRNTEAFF. The CDR3 coding sequence is TGTGCCAGCAGCTTAGGAAGGAACACTGAAGCTTTCTTT.

This chain joins TRBV5-1 and TRBJ1-4, with 11 bases that match TRBD1. Germline CDR1 SGHRS, CDR2 YFSETQ. This CDR3 has 14 residues. With V trimmed by 5 bases and J by 8 bases, 5 bases remained unmatched. DNA for the CDR3: TGCGCCAGCAGGCTGGACAGGGGGCTCGAAAAACTGTTTTTT. It translates to CASRLDRGLEKLFF. Using reference TRBV5-1 and TRBJ1-4 for the parts outside the CDR3, the full variable domain is KAGVTQTPRYLIKTRGQQVTLSCSPISGHRSVSWYQQTPGQGLQFLFEYFSETQRNKGNFPGRFSGRQFSNSRSEMNVSTLELGDSALYLCASRLDRGLEKLFFGSGTQLSVL.

The V gene is TRBV3-1 (or the pseudogene TRBV3-2), the J gene TRBJ1-5; D unclear. Looked up from germline, CDR1 is LGHDT and CDR2 is YNNKEL (reference sequence). Trimming removed 6 bases at V and 0 bases at J, with 9 bases between. There are 14 residues in the CDR3. For the CDR3, the DNA is TGTGCCAGCAGTTTTGGCTATAGCAATCAGCCCCAGCATTTT. Translated: CASSFGYSNQPQHF.

V usage is TRBV28 and J usage is TRBJ2-6; 7 positions agree with TRBD2. The length of the CDR3 is 15 residues. Unmatched junction bases numbered 6, after V lost 6 bases and J lost 4 bases. CDR1 MDHEN and CDR2 SYDVKM come from the germline V gene. The CDR3: CASRFRGDGANVLTF. CDR3 bases: TGTGCCAGCAGATTCCGGGGGGACGGGGCCAACGTCCTGACTTTC.

This chain joins TRBV5-5 and TRBJ2-7; D gene uncertain. Germline CDR1 reads SGHKS; CDR2 reads YYEKEE (reference sequence). The CDR3 length is 11 residues. V lost 2 bases and J 3 bases, leaving 3 bases between the germline ends. CDR3 DNA: TGTGCCAGCAGCTTTAACTACGAGCAGTACTTC. Translating gives CASSFNYEQYF.

V and J are TRBV9 and TRBJ1-3; D is possibly TRBD1 (6 bases). CDR1 and CDR2 (germline): SGDLS, YYNGEE. V lost 4 bases and J 3 bases, leaving 11 bases between the germline ends. This CDR3 is built from 14 residues. The CDR3 DNA sequence: TGTGCCAGCAGCACCTCAGGGGATGGAAACACCATATATTTT. It codes for CASSTSGDGNTIYF.

This chain links TRBV28 with TRBJ1-5, with a possible D match to TRBD1 (5 bases). Germline CDR1 MDHEN, CDR2 SYDVKM. This CDR3 region has 14 residues. V was cut by 7 bases and J by 3 bases, with 13 bases left in between. The CDR3 DNA follows: TGTGCCAGCACCCCGGGGGGGATCAATCAGCCCCAGCATTTT. This sequence encodes CASTPGGINQPQHF.

Only one count was recorded for this clone. V and J are TRBV9 and TRBJ1-1; weak D call: TRBD1 (6 bases). Germline V CDR1 and CDR2: SGDLS, YYNGEE. V shed 4 bases and J shed 0 bases, with 13 bases lying between them. This CDR3 region has 15 residues. The CDR3 sequence: CASSPWTDLNTEAFF. DNA for the CDR3: TGTGCCAGCAGCCCGTGGACAGATTTGAACACTGAAGCTTTCTTT. Using reference TRBV9 and TRBJ1-1 for the parts outside the CDR3, the full variable domain is DSGVTQTPKHLITATGQRVTLRCSPRSGDLSVYWYQQSLDQGLQFLIQYYNGEERAKGNILERFSAQQFPDLHSELNLSSLELGDSALYFCASSPWTDLNTEAFFGQGTRLTVV.

In its sample, this clone was seen a few times. Here the CDR3 reads CASSLAMNTEAFF. The CDR3, as DNA: TGTGCCAGCAGCTTAGCCATGAACACTGAAGCTTTCTTT. The genes are TRBV11-2 and TRBJ1-1; D uncertain. Trimming left V 1 base short and J 0 bases short, with 3 bases between. Germline CDR1 reads SGHAT; CDR2 reads FQNNGV. The CDR3 length is 13 residues.